The entry below gives a single T cell receptor beta chain sequence along with its context. This record comes from a study of cytomegalovirus exposure and HLA in healthy donors. The CDR3 has 16 residues. The V gene's germline CDR1 is PRHDT and CDR2 FYEKMQ (reference sequence). V was shortened by 0 bases and J by 4 bases, with 15 bases between the two germline ends. The primer mix had 60 Vbeta and 13 Jbeta primers. Clones were read by immunoSEQ multiplex PCR, and TCRdb kept only the in-frame ones, dropping some. The data hold 150,000 to 200,000 clones, with about four fifths observed a single time. The sample comprised PBMCs. The chain combines TRBV13 with TRBJ1-2; D gene ambiguous. This TCR was recovered from a woman aged 45-60 years in good health and CMV-seronegative. The CDR3 sequence is CASSLGLGGSLYGYTF. As DNA, the CDR3 is TGTGCCAGCAGCTTAGGGTTAGGAGGAAGTCTCTATGGCTACACCTTC.